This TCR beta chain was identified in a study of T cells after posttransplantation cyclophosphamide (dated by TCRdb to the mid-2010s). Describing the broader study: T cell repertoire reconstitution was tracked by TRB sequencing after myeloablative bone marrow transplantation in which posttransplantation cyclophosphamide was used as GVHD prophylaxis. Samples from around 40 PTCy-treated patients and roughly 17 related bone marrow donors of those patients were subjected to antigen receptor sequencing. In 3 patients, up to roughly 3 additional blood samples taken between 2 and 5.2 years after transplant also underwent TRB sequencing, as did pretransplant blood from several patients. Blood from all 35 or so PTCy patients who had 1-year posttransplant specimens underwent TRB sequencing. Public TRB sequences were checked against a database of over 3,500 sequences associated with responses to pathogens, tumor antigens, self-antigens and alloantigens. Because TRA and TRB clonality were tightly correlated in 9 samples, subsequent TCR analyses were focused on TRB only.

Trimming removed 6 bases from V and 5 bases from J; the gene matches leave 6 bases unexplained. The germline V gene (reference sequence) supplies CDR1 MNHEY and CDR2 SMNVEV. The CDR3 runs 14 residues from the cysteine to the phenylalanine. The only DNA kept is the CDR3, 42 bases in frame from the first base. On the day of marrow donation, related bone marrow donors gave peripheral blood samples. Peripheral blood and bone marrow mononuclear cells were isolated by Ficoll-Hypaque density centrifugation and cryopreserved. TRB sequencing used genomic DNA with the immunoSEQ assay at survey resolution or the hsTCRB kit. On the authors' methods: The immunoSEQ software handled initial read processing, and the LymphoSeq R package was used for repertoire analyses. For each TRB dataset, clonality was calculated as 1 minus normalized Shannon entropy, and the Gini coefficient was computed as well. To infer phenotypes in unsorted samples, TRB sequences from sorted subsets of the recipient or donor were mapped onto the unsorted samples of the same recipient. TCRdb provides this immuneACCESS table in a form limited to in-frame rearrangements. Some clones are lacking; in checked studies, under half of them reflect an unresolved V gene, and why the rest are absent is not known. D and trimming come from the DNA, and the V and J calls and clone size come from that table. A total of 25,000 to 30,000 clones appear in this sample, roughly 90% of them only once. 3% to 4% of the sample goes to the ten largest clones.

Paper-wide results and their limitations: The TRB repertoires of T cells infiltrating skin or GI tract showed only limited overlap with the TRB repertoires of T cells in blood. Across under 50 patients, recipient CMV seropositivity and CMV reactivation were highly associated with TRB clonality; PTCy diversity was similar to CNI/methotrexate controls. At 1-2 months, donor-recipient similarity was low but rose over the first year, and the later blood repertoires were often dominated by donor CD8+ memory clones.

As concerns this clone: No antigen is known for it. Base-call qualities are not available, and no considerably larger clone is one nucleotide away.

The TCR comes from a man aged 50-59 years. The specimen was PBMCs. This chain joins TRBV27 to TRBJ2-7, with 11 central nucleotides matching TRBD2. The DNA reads TGTGCCAGCAGCCCTAGCGGGAGGCCTCACGAGCAGTACTTC. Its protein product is CASSPSGRPHEQYF.